This T cell receptor (beta chain) came from a study of identical twins. Study-wide results and caveats: Twin sharing of out-of-frame TCR alpha was underestimated by models in monozygotic pairs. Cord blood's abundant beta clonotypes had fewer insertions, unlike memory repertoires.

Carrying unique molecular identifiers, the cDNA also gained a universal primer site through template switching. MiXCR, applied by TCRdb to the 5' RACE reads, yields one record per CDR3 protein. Among more than 1.5 million distinct CDR3 sequences listed, about 32% were seen once. The V gene lost 3 bases and the J gene lost 6 bases, with 15 bases spanning the gap. Germline V gives CDR1 SGHRS, CDR2 YFSETQ. The CDR3 covers 14 residues. Healthy Caucasians supplied all donations. Regarding this clonotype: Antigen unknown.

The rearrangement links TRBV5-1 to TRBJ1-1; no definite D call. The TCR sequence derives from a newborn girl in good health. The sequenced material came from cord blood. The CDR3 bases are TGCGCCAGCAGCTACGGCAGTCTAGGCCCTGAAGCTTTCTTT. It codes for CASSYGSLGPEAFF.